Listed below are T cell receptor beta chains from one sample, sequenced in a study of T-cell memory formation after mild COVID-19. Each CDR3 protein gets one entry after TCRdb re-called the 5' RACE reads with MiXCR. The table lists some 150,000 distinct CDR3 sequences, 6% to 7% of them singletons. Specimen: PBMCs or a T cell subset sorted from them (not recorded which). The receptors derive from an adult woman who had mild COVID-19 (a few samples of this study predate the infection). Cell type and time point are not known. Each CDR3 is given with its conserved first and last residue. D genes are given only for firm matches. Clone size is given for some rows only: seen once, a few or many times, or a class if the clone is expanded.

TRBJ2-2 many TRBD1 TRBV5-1 CASSLSGTGVNTGELFF TGCGCCAGCAGCTTGAGCGGGACAGGGGTGAACACCGGGGAGCTGTTTTTT
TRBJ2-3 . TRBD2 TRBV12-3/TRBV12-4 CASSFNVLAGVPSTDTQYF TGTGCCAGCAGTTTCAACGTCCTAGCGGGGGTTCCTAGCACAGATACGCAGTATTTT
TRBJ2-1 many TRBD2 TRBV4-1 CASSRGLAASYNEQFF TGCGCCAGCAGCCGGGGACTAGCGGCCTCCTACAATGAGCAGTTCTTC
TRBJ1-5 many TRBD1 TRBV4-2 CASSQDLAPGQGNNQPQHF TGTGCCAGCAGCCAAGATCTTGCCCCGGGACAGGGGAACAATCAGCCCCAGCATTTT
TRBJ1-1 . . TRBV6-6 CASSYSARTEAFF TGTGCCAGCAGTTACTCGGCACGGACTGAAGCTTTCTTT
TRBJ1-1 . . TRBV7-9 CASTQSWGSTEAFF TGTGCCAGCACGCAGTCTTGGGGGTCCACTGAAGCTTTCTTT
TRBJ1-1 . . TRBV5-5 CASSPRLSRTEAFF TGTGCCAGCAGCCCCCGGCTTTCGCGAACTGAAGCTTTCTTT
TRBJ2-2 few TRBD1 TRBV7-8 CASSHLQGQGRPGELFF TGTGCCAGCAGCCATCTTCAGGGACAGGGTCGGCCCGGGGAGCTGTTTTTT
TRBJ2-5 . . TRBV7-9 CASSQQHRQVGETQYF TGTGCCAGCAGCCAACAGCACCGACAGGTGGGAGAGACCCAGTACTTC
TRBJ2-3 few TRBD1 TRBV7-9 CASRSTGGDRDTQYF TGTGCCAGCAGATCGACAGGGGGCGATAGGGATACGCAGTATTTT
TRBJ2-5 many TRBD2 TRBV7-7 CASSQGLAGIQETQYF TGTGCCAGCAGCCAAGGACTAGCGGGGATCCAAGAGACCCAGTACTTC
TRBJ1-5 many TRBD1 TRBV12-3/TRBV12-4 CASRPGQGGDQPQHF TGTGCCAGCAGGCCGGGACAGGGGGGAGATCAGCCCCAGCATTTT
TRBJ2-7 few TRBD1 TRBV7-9 CASSSDRGSSYEQYF TGTGCCAGCAGCTCCGACAGGGGGAGCTCCTACGAGCAGTACTTC
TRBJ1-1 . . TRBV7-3 CASSLRAQAGGAFF TGTGCCAGCAGCTTAAGGGCCCAGGCGGGGGGAGCTTTCTTT
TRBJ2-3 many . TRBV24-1 CATSDSRAAGHTDTQYF TGTGCCACCAGTGATTCCCGGGCAGCGGGCCACACAGATACGCAGTATTTT
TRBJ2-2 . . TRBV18 CASSPGPNTGELFF TGTGCCAGCTCACCGGGGCCGAACACCGGGGAGCTGTTTTTT
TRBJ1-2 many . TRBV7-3 CASSPEGRGGYTF TGTGCCAGCAGCCCCGAAGGCCGGGGGGGCTACACCTTC
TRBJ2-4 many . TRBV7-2 CASSRDTTLGNIQYF TGTGCCAGCAGCCGAGACACGACTTTGGGGAACATTCAGTACTTC
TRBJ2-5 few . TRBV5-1 CASSLSQFPSETQYF TGCGCCAGCAGCTTGTCACAGTTCCCATCAGAGACCCAGTACTTC
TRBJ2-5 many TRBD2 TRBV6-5 CASSYQGGRARETQYF TGTGCCAGCAGTTACCAGGGCGGGAGGGCCCGTGAGACCCAGTACTTC
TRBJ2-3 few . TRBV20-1 CSARWPSTDTQYF TGCAGTGCTAGATGGCCTAGCACAGATACGCAGTATTTT
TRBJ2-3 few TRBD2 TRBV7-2 CASSVRGVSTDTQYF TGTGCCAGCAGCGTCCGGGGGGTTAGCACAGATACGCAGTATTTT
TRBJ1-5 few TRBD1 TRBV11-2 CASSVGTGGQPQHF TGTGCCAGCAGCGTAGGGACAGGGGGACAGCCCCAGCATTTT
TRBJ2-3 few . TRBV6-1 CASSIAMGDTQYF TGTGCCAGCAGCATCGCGATGGGGGATACGCAGTATTTT
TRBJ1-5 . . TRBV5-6 CASSVAVGSNQPQHF TGTGCCAGCAGCGTCGCTGTGGGGAGCAATCAGCCCCAGCATTTT
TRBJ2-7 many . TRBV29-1 CSGGSGRYYEQYF TGCAGCGGGGGTTCTGGGCGGTACTACGAGCAGTACTTC
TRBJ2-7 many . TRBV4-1 CASSQEARTKGSYEQYF TGCGCCAGCAGCCAAGAGGCCCGGACAAAAGGCTCCTACGAGCAGTACTTC
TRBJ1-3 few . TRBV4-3 CASSQFQGTLNTIYF TGCGCCAGCAGCCAATTTCAGGGGACGCTCAACACCATATATTTT
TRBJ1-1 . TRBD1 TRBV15 CATSRVGGTGNTEAFF TGTGCCACCAGCAGAGTAGGGGGGACAGGGAACACTGAAGCTTTCTTT
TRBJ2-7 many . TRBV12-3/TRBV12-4 CASSPGDWGAYEQYF TGTGCCAGCAGTCCAGGGGACTGGGGAGCCTACGAGCAGTACTTC
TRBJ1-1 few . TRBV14 CASSQLSGALAFF TGTGCCAGCAGCCAACTCTCCGGGGCTCTAGCTTTCTTT
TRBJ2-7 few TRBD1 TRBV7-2 CASSIPRDRGTYEQYF TGTGCCAGCAGCATACCCCGGGACAGGGGGACGTACGAGCAGTACTTC